Included here is one T cell receptor (beta chain) sequence, with context. What it binds is unknown. The same CDR3 arises from other DNA sequences in this sample as well. PCR was performed using 60 Vbeta and 13 Jbeta primers. The repertoire was sequenced with immunoSEQ multiplex PCR; TCRdb's copy has only in-frame clones and lacks some. The sample includes 270,000 or so clones, about nine tenths of them seen just once. These data originate in a study of cytomegalovirus exposure and HLA in healthy donors. CDR1 and CDR2 from the germline V gene are MNHEY and SVGAGI. This CDR3 contains 15 residues. J lost 4 bases, V lost 7 bases, and 6 bases had no gene match. General observations from the study: One variant, a missense change in DCLRE1C, was linked in a later analysis to TCR beta V- and J-gene trimming. As confirmed in vitro, three CMV-associated chains were specific for CMV antigens. There were several of the most significant clusters that appeared linked to common viral pathogens in a later analysis. The majority of TCR sequences were rare, yet some public TCRs appeared in many donors.

This receptor was identified in a girl aged 2 to 10 in good health and CMV-seronegative. The specimen was PBMCs. The V call is TRBV6-5, the J call TRBJ2-1; TRBD2 matches at 11 bases. Written as DNA, the CDR3 is TGTGCCAGCACCCCGGGACTAGCGGCTTACAATGAGCAGTTCTTC. Translation: CASTPGLAAYNEQFF.